This T cell receptor beta chain was documented in a study of blood T cell repertoires in COVID-19. The overall study: Spain, Italy and the United States supplied samples that represented acute and convalescent COVID-19. T cells, B-cell-depleted T cells, or PBMCs provided the cDNA or gDNA that served as material.

In germline, CDR1 is LNHDA, CDR2 SQIVND (reference sequence). Trimming cost V 11 bases and J 2 bases; bases outside gene matches: 11. The CDR3 has 15 amino acids. Study processing details: Reference gene primer amplification in the assay estimated nucleated cell counts. The assay was immunoSEQ multiplex PCR, and TCRdb's table has in-frame clones only and misses some. D and trimming were read from the DNA, whereas the V and J calls and clone size are those reported in that table. The table has under 100,000 clones, 85% seen once. The clonotype was recovered from a man in his fifties or sixties with acute or convalescent COVID-19. The V and J genes are TRBV19 and TRBJ1-5, with TRBD1 matching 8 bases. Sequencing was carried out using peripheral blood. For the CDR3, the DNA is TGTGCCGCTTCGGACAGGGCCTTAGGCAATCAGCCCCAGCATTTT. This encodes CAASDRALGNQPQHF.